Below, 20 T cell receptor beta chains from the same sample are listed, as sequenced in a study of T cell repertoires in cytomegalovirus infection. TCRdb processed the reads anew with MiXCR; each CDR3 protein has one entry. The top ten clones hold approximately 26% of a sample with 180,000 or so distinct CDR3 sequences, approximately 18% of them seen once. Sequencing used CD8+ T cells from PBMCs. These receptors came from a human donor in good health (CMV status not recorded). Some clones in this sample may be carry-over from other donors' samples.

This clonotype is medium-sized in the sample. The chain links TRBV7-8 to TRBJ2-1, with unresolved D. This CDR3 has 12 residues. The germline V gene encodes CDR1 SGHVS and CDR2 FQNEAQ. V was clipped by 7 bases and J by 8 bases, with 12 bases between them. CDR3 DNA sequence: TGTGCCAGCAACGTCCAGTACCATGAGCAGTTCTTC. Protein product: CASNVQYHEQFF. The full variable domain, with the rest looked up from reference TRBV7-8 and TRBJ2-1, is GAGVSQSPRYKVAKRGQDVALRCDPISGHVSLFWYQQALGQGPEFLTYFQNEAQLDKSGLPSDRFFAERPEGSVSTLKIQRTQQEDSAVYLCASNVQYHEQFFGPGTRLTVL.

This CDR3 reads CASSSPGTQPYEQYF. DNA for the CDR3: TGTGCCAGCAGCTCCCCCGGGACTCAGCCATACGAGCAGTACTTC. The rearrangement links TRBV7-9 to TRBJ2-7; tentatively, D is TRBD2 (6 bases). The CDR3 spans 15 residues. V was trimmed by 4 bases and J by 4 bases, leaving 17 bases between them. CDR1 SEHNR and CDR2 FQNEAQ come from the germline V gene (reference sequence).

The chain is built from TRBV7-9 and TRBJ2-2; TRBD2 might be the D (5 bases). V was shortened by 6 bases and J by 4 bases, with 12 bases between the two germline ends. The CDR3 runs 14 residues. Germline V gene sequence: CDR1 SEHNR, CDR2 FQNEAQ (reference sequence). The CDR3 is CASREPRGTGELFF. The DNA of the CDR3 is TGTGCCAGCAGGGAGCCACGGGGCACCGGGGAGCTGTTTTTT.

CDR3: CASSQADTRNQPQHF. In DNA, the CDR3 is TGCGCCAGCAGCCAAGCCGACACCCGCAATCAGCCCCAGCATTTT. This chain uses TRBV4-1 with TRBJ1-5; no definite D call. The V end was cut by 1 base, the J end by 2 bases, with 9 bases between. The CDR3 covers 15 residues. Germline values: CDR1 MGHRA, CDR2 YSYEKL.

The sample holds a few counts of this clonotype. The chain employs TRBV12-3 or TRBV12-4 and TRBJ2-2, with D unclear. The CDR3 covers 14 residues. V was shortened by 5 bases and J by 1 base, with 8 bases between the two germline ends. CDR3 loop: CASSPTGNTGELFF. DNA for the CDR3: TGTGCCAGCAGTCCGACGGGGAACACCGGGGAGCTGTTTTTT.

The chain recombines TRBV6-5 with TRBJ1-2; D ambiguous. V lost 1 base to trimming and J lost 5 bases, with 11 bases between them. The CDR3 loop spans 14 amino acids. Germline-derived CDR1 and CDR2 are MNHEY and SVGAGI. CDR3 bases: TGTGCCAGCAGTTACTTCTCACTGCATTATGGCTACACCTTC. It codes for CASSYFSLHYGYTF.

This clonotype was picked up one time. This rearrangement joins TRBV29-1 to TRBJ1-2; 7 bases align to TRBD1. The CDR3 runs 11 residues. Per the germline V gene, CDR1 is SQVTM and CDR2 is ANQGSEA. The J segment lost 5 bases and the V segment lost 7 bases, leaving 4 bases of the junction unmatched. CDR3 amino acids: CSARDRYGYTF. CDR3 bases: TGCAGCGCCCGGGACAGATATGGCTACACCTTC.

This sequence joins TRBV20-1 and TRBJ2-7, with TRBD1 as a possible D gene (5 bases). Germline CDR1 and CDR2: DFQATT and SNEGSKA (reference sequence). CDR3 length: 16 residues. Trimming left V 6 bases short and J 3 bases short, with 24 bases between. CDR3 loop: CSAADSQGTLLYEQYF. The CDR3 nucleotides read TGCAGTGCCGCCGATAGCCAGGGTACTCTACTCTACGAGCAGTACTTC.

This sequence joins TRBV27 and TRBJ2-5; possible D gene TRBD1, 6 bases. The CDR3 extends over 14 amino acids. V was pared by 4 bases and J by 1 base, with 10 bases between. The germline V gene has CDR1 MNHEY and CDR2 SMNVEV (reference sequence). The CDR3 spells CASSSTGFQETQYF. The CDR3 region has the DNA TGTGCCAGCAGTTCTACAGGGTTCCAAGAGACCCAGTACTTC.

The chain combines TRBV2 with TRBJ2-1, with TRBD1 matching 7 bases. The V gene's germline CDR1 is SNHLY and CDR2 FYNNEI. The length of the CDR3 is 15 residues. V lost 2 bases and J lost 5; bases outside the gene matches: 6. CDR3 DNA sequence: TGTGCCAGCAGTGAATTCAGGGGGAGCGACAATGAGCAGTTCTTC. Translated: CASSEFRGSDNEQFF.

J is TRBJ1-4 and V is TRBV11-2; D remains ambiguous. From germline, CDR1 is SGHAT and CDR2 FQNNGV. The CDR3 contains 14 residues. V dropped 8 bases and J dropped 6 bases, with 16 bases sitting between them. Here the CDR3 reads CASRRQGGDEKLFF. DNA of the CDR3: TGTGCCAGCCGTCGGCAAGGCGGAGATGAAAAACTGTTTTTT. Full variable domain (rest looked up from reference TRBV11-2 and TRBJ1-4): EAGVAQSPRYKIIEKRQSVAFWCNPISGHATLYWYQQILGQGPKLLIQFQNNGVVDDSQLPKDRFSAERLKGVDSTLKIQPAKLEDSAVYLCASRRQGGDEKLFFGSGTQLSVL.

This clonotype has only a few counts. V is TRBV6-1 and J is TRBJ2-1; possibly TRBD2 for D (6 bases). V lost 2 bases and J lost 0, with 14 bases in between. Germline V gene sequence: CDR1 MNHNS, CDR2 SASEGT. CDR3 length: 17 amino acids. This CDR3 reads CASSEMGLLASYNEQFF. The CDR3 DNA sequence: TGTGCCAGCAGTGAAATGGGACTCCTTGCCTCCTACAATGAGCAGTTCTTC.

In the case of this clonotype: Possible read error: a much larger clone is one base away. The chain uses TRBV28 and TRBJ1-1, with D unresolved. Germline loops: CDR1 MDHEN, CDR2 SYDVKM. The CDR3 totals 11 residues. Trimming removed 3 bases from V and 4 bases from J, with 3 bases in between. CDR3: CASSFITEAFF. The CDR3 region has the DNA TGTGCCAGCAGTTTTATCACTGAAGCTTTCTTT.

The genes are TRBV7-9 and TRBJ1-5; D remains unclear. This CDR3 is 15 amino acids long. Looked up from germline, CDR1 is SEHNR and CDR2 is FQNEAQ (reference sequence). Trimming cost V 6 bases and J 6 bases, with 18 bases left between them. As DNA, the CDR3 is TGTGCCAGCAGTAATGAAGGAGAACCACGTCAGCCCCAGCATTTT. Amino acid sequence: CASSNEGEPRQPQHF.

This clonotype turned up a few times. The rearrangement joins TRBV7-3 to TRBJ2-5, with 11 bases matching TRBD2. CDR3 length: 15 residues. Germline CDR1 is SGHTA and CDR2 is FQGTGA. V shed 2 bases and J 5 bases; nucleotides not matched to a gene: 4. The DNA of the CDR3 is TGTGCCAGCAGCTTACGACTAGCGGGGAAGGAGACCCAGTACTTC. Its translation is CASSLRLAGKETQYF.

The table lists this clonotype with a few counts. This chain uses TRBV29-1 with TRBJ2-7; D possibly corresponds to TRBD2 (7 bases). Trimming took 7 bases from V and 3 from J, leaving 19 bases between them. Germline V gene sequence: CDR1 SQVTM, CDR2 ANQGSEA. The CDR3 extends over 14 amino acids. The CDR3, as DNA: TGCAGCGCCGAAGGGGGGGACCAAGGCTACGAGCAGTACTTC. It codes for CSAEGGDQGYEQYF.

There are many counts of this clonotype. V gene TRBV7-9 combines with J gene TRBJ1-1; tentative D call: TRBD1 (6 bases). This CDR3 contains 15 residues. Germline V gives CDR1 SEHNR, CDR2 FQNEAQ (reference sequence). V was clipped by 3 bases and J by 1 base, with 12 bases between them. CDR3 nucleotides: TGTGCCAGCAGCTTCATTGGGACACAGAACACTGAAGCTTTCTTT. Its translation is CASSFIGTQNTEAFF.

The genes are TRBV12-3 or TRBV12-4 and TRBJ1-4; 9 bases agree with TRBD1. V trimming: 6 bases; J trimming: 4 bases; junction bases outside the gene matches: 6. This CDR3 region has 15 residues. CDR3 sequence reads: CASSLRQGVNEKLFF. In DNA, the CDR3 is TGTGCCAGCAGCCTTAGACAGGGGGTTAATGAAAAACTGTTTTTT.

This clonotype turned up a few times. The chain carries TRBV12-3 or TRBV12-4 and TRBJ1-2; 7 positions match TRBD1. V shed 5 bases and J 4 bases; nucleotides not matched to a gene: 10. The CDR3 spans 15 residues. The CDR3 nucleotides are TGTGCCAGCAGTGACCAGGGGGGCTCGGGCTATGGCTACACCTTC. Its translation is CASSDQGGSGYGYTF.

V is TRBV4-2 and J is TRBJ1-6, with D unresolved. Trimming removed 0 bases at V and 9 bases at J, with 3 bases between. CDR1 is LGHNA and CDR2 is YNFKEQ in the germline V gene. The CDR3 contains 12 residues. The CDR3 protein is CASSQDSSPLHF. In nucleotides, the CDR3 is TGTGCCAGCAGCCAAGATAGTTCACCCCTCCACTTT.